This T cell receptor beta chain was retrieved from a study of long-term antiretroviral therapy in people with HIV. This clone has just one count. Its cognate antigen is unknown. Researchers ran immunoSEQ v3.0 at survey level. Using immunoSEQ multiplex PCR, the repertoire was profiled, and TCRdb retains in-frame clones only, with some absent. The data contain tens of thousands of clones, 90% to 95% of them singletons. Study-level findings and limits: Information pertaining to ART adherence, viral resistance or therapeutic modifications was not obtained.

The length of the CDR3 is 14 residues. V lost 2 bases, J lost 6 bases, and 6 bases stayed unmatched. From germline, CDR1 is SGHNT and CDR2 YYREEE (reference sequence). The sequenced sample was unsorted PBMCs, obtained 6.3 years after starting antiretroviral therapy. The source is a man in his thirties or forties with HIV. The chain has TRBV5-4 and TRBJ2-7; 9 nucleotides match TRBD1. The CDR3 DNA sequence: TGTGCCAGCAGCTTCGGACAGGGGAGAGGCGAGCAGTACTTC. The encoded protein is CASSFGQGRGEQYF.